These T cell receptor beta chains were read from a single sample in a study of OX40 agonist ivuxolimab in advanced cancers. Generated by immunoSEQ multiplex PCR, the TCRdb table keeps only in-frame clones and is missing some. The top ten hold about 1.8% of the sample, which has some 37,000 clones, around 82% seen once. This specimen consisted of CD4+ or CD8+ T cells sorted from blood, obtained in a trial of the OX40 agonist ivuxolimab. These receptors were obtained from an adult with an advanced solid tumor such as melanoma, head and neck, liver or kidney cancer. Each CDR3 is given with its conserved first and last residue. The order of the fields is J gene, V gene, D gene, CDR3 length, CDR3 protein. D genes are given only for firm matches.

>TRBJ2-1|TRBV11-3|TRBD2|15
CASSLDEAGVSEQFF
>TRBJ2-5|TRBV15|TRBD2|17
CATSREWTSGGQETQYF
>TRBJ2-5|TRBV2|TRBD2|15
CASSDQRGVQETQYF
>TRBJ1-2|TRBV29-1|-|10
CSVEVVGYTF
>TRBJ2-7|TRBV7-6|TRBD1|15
CASSLTDRTSYEQYF
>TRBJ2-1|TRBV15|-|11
CATAEYNEQFF
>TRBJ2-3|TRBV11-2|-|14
CASSPIPGPDTQYF
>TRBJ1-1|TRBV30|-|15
CAWSGFVGRSTEAFF
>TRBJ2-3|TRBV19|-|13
CASSIRETDTQYF
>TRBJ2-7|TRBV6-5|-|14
CASKPGQQSYEQYF
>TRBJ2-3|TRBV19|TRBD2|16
CASSIGLAGSTDTQYF
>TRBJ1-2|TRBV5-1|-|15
CASSLDGQGTYGYTF
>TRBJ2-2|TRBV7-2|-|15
CASSLDRRNTGELFF
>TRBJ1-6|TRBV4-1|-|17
CASSPGPPRARNSPLHF
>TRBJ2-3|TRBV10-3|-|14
CAISGAISTDTQYF
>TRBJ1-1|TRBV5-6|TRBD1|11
CASSRWDSAFF
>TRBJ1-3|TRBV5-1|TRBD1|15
CASSLGLDREDTIYF
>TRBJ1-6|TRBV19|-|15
CASSRGSLDNSPLHF
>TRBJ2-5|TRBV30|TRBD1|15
CALDRGPTRGETQYF
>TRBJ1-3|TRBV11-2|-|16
CASSSRDSRSGNTIYF
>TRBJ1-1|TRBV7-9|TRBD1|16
CATSGDRSTMSTEAFF
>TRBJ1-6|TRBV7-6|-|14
CASSLGPGNSPLHF